The sequence of this T cell receptor beta chain was determined in a study of blood T cell repertoires in COVID-19. Study as a whole: COVID-19 samples, acute and convalescent, were from the United States, Italy and Spain.

CDR3 length: 13 amino acids. Per germline, CDR1 SGHTA and CDR2 FQGNSA. Trimming left V 4 bases short and J 10 bases short, with 14 bases between. Sequencing used immunoSEQ multiplex PCR; TCRdb keeps in-frame clones, though not all of them. The sample carries 120,000 to 150,000 clones, more than 80% recorded once. Sequencing input: peripheral blood. This clonotype was obtained from a woman older than 75 in a cohort sampled during active or convalescent COVID-19. The chain has TRBV7-2 and TRBJ2-1; D is perhaps TRBD1 (6 bases). The CDR3 protein is CASSYTGMGEQFF. DNA of the CDR3: TGTGCCAGCAGCTACACAGGGATGGGAGAGCAGTTCTTC. Full variable domain (missing parts from reference TRBV7-2 and TRBJ2-1): GAGVSQSPSNKVTEKGKDVELRCDPISGHTALYWYRQSLGQGLEFLIYFQGNSAPDKSGLPSDRFSAERTGGSVSTLTIQRTQQEDSAVYLCASSYTGMGEQFFGPGTRLTVL.